This T cell receptor beta chain was captured by sequencing in a study of breast tumors, draining lymph nodes, adjacent tissues. Whole-study results and caveats: Tumor T cell lymph node origin was a supported hypothesis, not proven. Luminal-like breast cancer showed significantly greater tumor-nontumor repertoire similarity than basal-like breast cancer did.

About this clonotype itself: As yet, its antigen is unknown. A read error may account for a junction end that differs from germline.

TCRdb itself ran the multiplex PCR reads through MiXCR, one entry per CDR3 protein. The profile shows over 60,000 distinct CDR3 sequences, 40% to 55% of them singletons. The CDR3 extends over 14 amino acids. Looked up from germline, CDR1 is MGHRA and CDR2 is YSYEKL. The chain employs TRBV4-1 and TRBJ2-3; the match to TRBD2 covers 8 bases. This clonotype was sampled from a female donor with breast cancer. Some clones in this sample may be carry-over from other donors' samples. The sequenced sample was breast tumor tissue. The CDR3 loop reads CASSRAAGGDTPYF. The CDR3, as DNA: TGCGCCAGCAGCCGAGCTGCGGGAGGAGATACGCCGTATTTT.